This is a list of T cell receptor beta chains from one sample in a study of T cell repertoires in cytomegalovirus infection. These TCRs' antigens remain unknown. MiXCR, applied by TCRdb to the reads, yields one record per CDR3 protein. The profile shows approximately 310,000 distinct CDR3 sequences, 20% to 25% of them singletons. The sequences come from cultured PBMCs, collected from culture after CMV antigen stimulation. The receptors stem from a human donor in good health (CMV status not recorded). Some clones in this sample may be carry-over from other donors' samples. Both conserved end residues are part of each CDR3. D genes are given only for firm matches. Only some rows state a clone size, as once, few, many or a class for expanded clones.

>TRBJ2-5|.|many|TRBV7-2
CASSLAGDQETQYF
TGTGCCAGCAGCTTAGCAGGGGATCAAGAGACCCAGTACTTC
>TRBJ2-1|TRBD2|.|TRBV4-1
CASSLPGTSSYNEQFF
TGCGCCAGCAGCCTCCCCGGGACTAGCTCCTACAATGAGCAGTTCTTC
>TRBJ1-5|.|many|TRBV27
CASSRTANQPQHF
TGTGCCAGCAGTCGAACCGCCAATCAGCCCCAGCATTTT
>TRBJ2-1|.|.|TRBV9
CASSEYDYTYNEQFF
TGTGCCAGCAGCGAATATGACTACACGTACAATGAGCAGTTCTTC
>TRBJ2-1|TRBD2|many|TRBV7-2
CASSLARASGYGEQFF
TGTGCCAGCAGCTTAGCCAGGGCTAGCGGGTACGGAGAGCAGTTCTTC
>TRBJ2-1|TRBD2|many|TRBV7-2
CASNSGTSRYNEQFF
TGTGCCAGCAACTCCGGGACTAGCAGATACAATGAGCAGTTCTTC
>TRBJ2-7|.|few|TRBV27
CASSFQQGISYEQYF
TGTGCCAGCAGTTTTCAACAGGGTATCTCCTACGAGCAGTACTTC
>TRBJ2-1|.|many|TRBV7-8
CASSLLTGSYNEQFF
TGTGCCAGCAGCTTATTAACCGGGTCCTACAATGAGCAGTTCTTC
>TRBJ2-3|TRBD2|many|TRBV7-9
CASSLAGARTDTQYF
TGTGCCAGCAGCCTAGCGGGAGCCCGCACAGATACGCAGTATTTT
>TRBJ1-2|.|few|TRBV7-9
CASSFLSGTGYTF
TGTGCCAGCAGCTTTTTGTCGGGGACTGGCTACACCTTC
>TRBJ2-1|.|few|TRBV7-2
CASSLEARWHNEQFF
TGTGCCAGCAGCTTAGAGGCTAGATGGCACAATGAGCAGTTCTTC
>TRBJ2-3|.|.|TRBV7-9
CASSLEDPSTDTQYF
TGTGCCAGCAGCTTAGAAGATCCTAGCACAGATACGCAGTATTTT
>TRBJ1-1|.|many|TRBV14
CASSPQLGSVNTEAFF
TGTGCCAGCAGCCCCCAGCTGGGATCGGTTAACACTGAAGCTTTCTTT
>TRBJ2-3|TRBD2|.|TRBV7-2
CASSSGYTDSQYF
TGTGCCAGCAGTAGCGGGTATACAGATTCGCAGTATTTT
>TRBJ2-1|TRBD1|.|TRBV7-9
CASSLGTGGHEQFF
TGTGCCAGCAGCTTGGGGACAGGGGGACATGAGCAGTTCTTC
>TRBJ1-1|.|.|TRBV20-1
CSARWRNTEAFF
TGCAGTGCTAGATGGCGCAACACTGAAGCTTTCTTT
>TRBJ2-5|TRBD2|.|TRBV9
CASSAGLAGGPWETQYF
TGTGCCAGCAGCGCAGGACTAGCGGGAGGGCCGTGGGAGACCCAGTACTTC
>TRBJ2-2|TRBD1|many|TRBV12-3/TRBV12-4
CASGGTGRSGELFF
TGTGCCAGCGGGGGGACAGGGAGGTCGGGGGAGCTGTTTTTT
>TRBJ2-1|.|few|TRBV5-4
CASSVDSFNEQFF
TGTGCCAGCAGCGTTGACAGCTTCAATGAGCAGTTCTTC
>TRBJ2-7|TRBD1|.|TRBV5-1
CASSWDREKGSYEQYF
TGCGCCAGCAGCTGGGACAGGGAGAAGGGCTCCTACGAGCAGTACTTC
>TRBJ1-5|TRBD1|many|TRBV6-2/TRBV6-3
CASSWRGTGADQPQHF
TGTGCCAGCAGTTGGAGGGGGACAGGGGCTGATCAGCCCCAGCATTTT
>TRBJ1-3|.|few|TRBV7-2
CASSLGTFDTIYF
TGTGCCAGCAGCCTAGGGACATTCGACACCATATATTTT
>TRBJ2-7|.|.|TRBV10-3
CAISTGSTGGHSYEQYF
TGTGCCATCAGTACAGGGAGCACCGGGGGCCATTCCTACGAGCAGTACTTC
>TRBJ2-2|TRBD1|.|TRBV24-1
CATGTGPTGELFF
TGTGCCACCGGGACAGGGCCCACCGGGGAGCTGTTTTTT
>TRBJ1-4|TRBD1|few|TRBV27
CASTRTGLGEKLFF
TGTGCCAGCACCCGGACAGGCCTCGGAGAAAAACTGTTTTTT
>TRBJ1-5|.|.|TRBV19
CASSIPRESNQPQHF
TGTGCCAGTAGTATCCCGAGGGAGAGCAATCAGCCCCAGCATTTT
>TRBJ1-2|TRBD1|.|TRBV7-9
CASSLTGGYVYGYTF
TGTGCCAGCAGCCTAACAGGGGGCTACGTCTATGGCTACACCTTC
>TRBJ2-1|TRBD2|.|TRBV19
CASSWTTGRANNEQFF
TGTGCCAGTAGTTGGACGACCGGGAGGGCCAATAATGAGCAGTTCTTC
>TRBJ1-1|.|medium-sized|TRBV7-2
CASSLDPAKGGAFF
TGTGCCAGCAGCTTAGACCCAGCCAAGGGGGGGGCTTTCTTT
>TRBJ2-2|.|few|TRBV9
CASSVDYNTGELFF
TGTGCCAGCAGCGTAGATTATAACACCGGGGAGCTGTTTTTT
>TRBJ1-1|TRBD1|.|TRBV20-1
CSARMGTENTEAFF
TGCAGTGCTAGAATGGGGACAGAGAACACTGAAGCTTTCTTT
>TRBJ2-3|.|medium-sized|TRBV7-9
CASSFDRKTDTQYF
TGTGCCAGCAGCTTTGACAGAAAGACAGATACGCAGTATTTT
>TRBJ2-3|.|.|TRBV12-3/TRBV12-4
CASIPLGLSGDTQYF
TGTGCCAGCATCCCATTGGGCCTATCGGGGGATACGCAGTATTTT
>TRBJ2-3|TRBD2|.|TRBV11-3
CASSLGVGGSQITDTQYF
TGTGCCAGCAGCTTAGGAGTTGGCGGGAGTCAGATCACAGATACGCAGTATTTT
>TRBJ1-5|TRBD1|.|TRBV11-2
CASSRGQGGPQHF
TGTGCCAGCAGCCGCGGACAGGGAGGGCCCCAGCATTTT
>TRBJ2-1|.|.|TRBV6-1
CASCREGSYNEQFF
TGTGCCAGCTGTCGAGAGGGCTCCTACAATGAGCAGTTCTTC
>TRBJ2-2|.|.|TRBV12-3/TRBV12-4
CASTTPLRAATGELFF
TGTGCCAGCACGACCCCGCTGCGGGCGGCCACCGGGGAGCTGTTTTTT
>TRBJ2-1|.|few|TRBV19
CASSIGRGRFDNEQFF
TGTGCCAGTAGTATAGGGAGAGGCAGATTCGACAATGAGCAGTTCTTC
>TRBJ1-4|.|many|TRBV7-2
CASSLNRADGGEKLFF
TGTGCCAGCAGCTTAAACAGGGCGGACGGAGGTGAAAAACTGTTTTTT
>TRBJ2-5|TRBD2|.|TRBV19
CASSKTSGQETQYF
TGTGCCAGTAGTAAAACTAGCGGACAAGAGACCCAGTACTTC
>TRBJ1-4|.|.|TRBV12-3/TRBV12-4
CASSLVSHEKLFF
TGTGCCAGCAGTTTAGTGTCCCATGAAAAACTGTTTTTT
>TRBJ1-5|.|many|TRBV7-2
CASRLGYGNQPQHF
TGTGCCAGCAGACTGGGCTATGGCAATCAGCCCCAGCATTTT
>TRBJ2-3|TRBD2|.|TRBV14
CASSQGRTSGADTQYF
TGTGCCAGCAGCCAAGGAAGGACTAGCGGCGCAGATACGCAGTATTTT
>TRBJ1-2|.|.|TRBV5-4
CASSLAGGAGYTF
TGTGCCAGCAGCTTGGCGGGGGGCGCTGGCTACACCTTC
>TRBJ1-5|.|.|TRBV5-5
CASSFLGLLGQPQHF
TGTGCCAGCAGCTTTTTAGGGCTTTTGGGTCAGCCCCAGCATTTT
>TRBJ2-4|TRBD2|.|TRBV4-1
CASSQASGGGAKNIQYF
TGCGCCAGCAGCCAGGCTTCGGGGGGGGGGGCCAAAAACATTCAGTACTTC
>TRBJ1-1|TRBD1|few|TRBV28
CASSLAQGVEAFF
TGTGCCAGCAGTTTGGCGCAGGGGGTTGAAGCTTTCTTT
>TRBJ1-5|.|few|TRBV6-8
CASSYYRHSNQPQHF
TGTGCCAGCAGTTATTACCGACATAGCAATCAGCCCCAGCATTTT
>TRBJ2-3|TRBD2|few|TRBV25-1
CASSEFAGGPSTQYF
TGTGCCAGCAGTGAATTTGCGGGAGGGCCGAGTACGCAGTATTTT
>TRBJ2-7|TRBD1|few|TRBV29-1
CSGSPGTGGSHEQYF
TGCAGCGGATCACCAGGGACAGGAGGGAGCCACGAGCAGTACTTC
>TRBJ2-3|.|.|TRBV29-1
CSVGPRTSTDTQYF
TGCAGCGTTGGCCCCAGGACTAGCACAGATACGCAGTATTTT
>TRBJ2-3|TRBD2|few|TRBV19
CASSLLAGGFRGTQYF
TGTGCCAGTAGTTTACTAGCGGGAGGTTTTCGAGGGACGCAGTATTTT
>TRBJ2-1|.|few|TRBV20-1
CSAENSLSYNEQFF
TGCAGTGCGGAGAACAGCTTGTCCTACAATGAGCAGTTCTTC
>TRBJ1-5|.|.|TRBV7-2
CASSLQRYQPQHF
TGTGCCAGCAGCTTACAAAGGTATCAGCCCCAGCATTTT
>TRBJ1-1|.|.|TRBV5-1
CASSLGRARNTEAFF
TGCGCCAGCAGCTTGGGGCGTGCTCGGAACACTGAAGCTTTCTTT